This is a list of T cell receptor beta chains from one sample in a study of T-cell memory formation after mild COVID-19. Each CDR3 protein gets one entry after TCRdb re-called the 5' RACE reads with MiXCR. This repertoire shows 560,000 or so distinct CDR3 sequences, 15% to 20% found once; its top ten account for approximately 8.1%. What was sequenced was PBMCs or a T cell subset sorted from them (not recorded which). These receptors came from an adult woman who had mild COVID-19 (a few samples of this study predate the infection). Cell type and time point are not known. The CDR3 runs from the conserved cysteine through the conserved F or W. Each record gives: D gene, V gene, clone size, J gene, CDR3 DNA, CDR3 protein. The D gene is left open where the match is weak. For some rows the clone size is stated as once, few or many, or as a class when expanded; others skip it.

d_call: .; v_call: TRBV20-1; clone_size: few; j_call: TRBJ1-2; cdr3_nt: TGCAGTGCTATGAACGGGGGGAAGATATCGGTCTACACCTTC; cdr3_aa: CSAMNGGKISVYTF
d_call: TRBD2; v_call: TRBV23-1; clone_size: few; j_call: TRBJ2-5; cdr3_nt: TGCGCCAGCAGTCACCAGACTAGCGGGGGTGAGACCCAGTACTTC; cdr3_aa: CASSHQTSGGETQYF
d_call: .; v_call: TRBV6-5; clone_size: few; j_call: TRBJ2-3; cdr3_nt: TGTGCCAGCCGCCCTTGGCAGGGGCTCCGTGGTACGCAGTATTTT; cdr3_aa: CASRPWQGLRGTQYF
d_call: .; v_call: TRBV15; clone_size: .; j_call: TRBJ2-6; cdr3_nt: TGTGCCACCAGCGGCCGGGACACCTCTGGGGCCAACGTCCTGACTTTC; cdr3_aa: CATSGRDTSGANVLTF
d_call: TRBD1; v_call: TRBV9; clone_size: .; j_call: TRBJ1-3; cdr3_nt: TGTGCCAGCAGCGACCAGGGGGCCCCGGGGAACACCATATATTTT; cdr3_aa: CASSDQGAPGNTIYF
d_call: .; v_call: TRBV3-1; clone_size: few; j_call: TRBJ1-2; cdr3_nt: TGTGCCAGCAGCCAAGCTTATGGCTACACCTTC; cdr3_aa: CASSQAYGYTF
d_call: .; v_call: TRBV3-1; clone_size: few; j_call: TRBJ1-5; cdr3_nt: TGTGCCAGCAGCCAAGATCTGCTTAGCAATCAGCCCCAGCATTTT; cdr3_aa: CASSQDLLSNQPQHF
d_call: .; v_call: TRBV12-3/TRBV12-4; clone_size: .; j_call: TRBJ1-5; cdr3_nt: TGTGCCAGCAGTTTAGGACAGCCAAATAGCAATCAGCCCCAGCATTTT; cdr3_aa: CASSLGQPNSNQPQHF
d_call: .; v_call: TRBV3-1; clone_size: few; j_call: TRBJ2-1; cdr3_nt: TGTGCCAGCAGCCAAGATCGGGCGGACTCCTACAATGAGCAGTTCTTC; cdr3_aa: CASSQDRADSYNEQFF
d_call: .; v_call: TRBV5-1; clone_size: .; j_call: TRBJ2-7; cdr3_nt: TGCGCCAGCAGCTTGGAGTTTGGACTTACTCACTACGAGCAGTACTTC; cdr3_aa: CASSLEFGLTHYEQYF
d_call: .; v_call: TRBV11-3; clone_size: few; j_call: TRBJ2-6; cdr3_nt: TGTGCCAGCAGCTTCGGGCAGGGGAGATCTGGGGCCAACGTCCTGACTTTC; cdr3_aa: CASSFGQGRSGANVLTF
d_call: TRBD2; v_call: TRBV9; clone_size: few; j_call: TRBJ2-3; cdr3_nt: TGTGCCAGCAGCTCACGGGGGGACCGCACAGATACGCAGTATTTT; cdr3_aa: CASSSRGDRTDTQYF
d_call: TRBD2; v_call: TRBV5-1; clone_size: .; j_call: TRBJ2-1; cdr3_nt: TGCGCCAGCAGCTTGGCCCTCCTAGCGGGGACCTACAATGAGCAGTTCTTC; cdr3_aa: CASSLALLAGTYNEQFF
d_call: TRBD2; v_call: TRBV4-1; clone_size: few; j_call: TRBJ2-1; cdr3_nt: TGCGCCAGCAGCCAAGATAGGCTAGCGGGGGGGCCATTCAATGAGCAGTTCTTC; cdr3_aa: CASSQDRLAGGPFNEQFF
d_call: .; v_call: TRBV13; clone_size: .; j_call: TRBJ2-1; cdr3_nt: TGTGCCAGCAGCCCCCCCCGAGGTCTAGATGGCAATGAGCAGTTCTTC; cdr3_aa: CASSPPRGLDGNEQFF
d_call: TRBD1; v_call: TRBV9; clone_size: .; j_call: TRBJ2-7; cdr3_nt: TGTGCCAGCGGGGCGGGACAGGGTATGAACGAGCAGTACTTC; cdr3_aa: CASGAGQGMNEQYF
d_call: .; v_call: TRBV24-1; clone_size: few; j_call: TRBJ1-1; cdr3_nt: TGTGCCACCAGGAGGGGAGGGTTCACTGAAGCTTTCTTT; cdr3_aa: CATRRGGFTEAFF
d_call: TRBD1; v_call: TRBV27; clone_size: few; j_call: TRBJ1-2; cdr3_nt: TGTGCCAGCAGTCAGGACAGGGGATACTATGGCTACACCTTC; cdr3_aa: CASSQDRGYYGYTF
d_call: .; v_call: TRBV5-1; clone_size: few; j_call: TRBJ2-3; cdr3_nt: TGCGCCAGCAGCTTAGAGCCCAAGGGAGATACGCAGTATTTT; cdr3_aa: CASSLEPKGDTQYF
d_call: .; v_call: TRBV20-1; clone_size: few; j_call: TRBJ1-1; cdr3_nt: TGCAGTGCTAGAGAGGGGGGGACTGAAGCTTTCTTT; cdr3_aa: CSAREGGTEAFF